Listed here are 28 T cell receptor beta chains from one sample, sequenced in a study of cytomegalovirus exposure and HLA in healthy donors. The PCR had 60 Vbeta and 13 Jbeta primers. Using immunoSEQ multiplex PCR, the repertoire was profiled, and TCRdb retains in-frame clones only, with some absent. The sample holds around 200,000 clones, approximately 82% seen once. Specimen: PBMCs. The receptors originated from a woman between 40 and 50 years old in good health and CMV-seronegative.

This rearrangement joins TRBV9 to TRBJ2-5; TRBD1 aligns across 11 bases. Germline CDR1 SGDLS, CDR2 YYNGEE. The CDR3 covers 16 residues. The V and J ends lost 0 bases and 5 bases, in that order; junction bases with no gene match: 6. The CDR3 here is CASSVAGTGGFETQYF. CDR3 in DNA: TGTGCCAGCAGCGTAGCTGGGACAGGGGGATTCGAGACCCAGTACTTC.

The rearrangement joins TRBV16 to TRBJ1-2; 7 nucleotides align to TRBD1. From germline, CDR1 is KGHSY and CDR2 FQNENV. With 4 bases clipped from V and 3 bases from J, the junction kept 14 bases outside the gene matches. The CDR3 length is 17 residues. The CDR3 nucleotides read TGTGCCAGCAGCCGCGAGGGGGCGCGGATGGTAGACTATGGCTACACCTTC. This gives the protein CASSREGARMVDYGYTF.

This clone appeared once. This chain uses TRBV27 with TRBJ1-2, with 9 bases identical to TRBD1. Germline lookup yields CDR1 MNHEY and CDR2 SMNVEV (reference sequence). Trimming at V came to 9 bases and at J to 5 bases, leaving 10 bases not matched to a gene. The CDR3 is made up of 14 amino acids. CDR3 in DNA: TGTGCCAGTGGACCGGGACAGGGAGGTTATGGCTACACCTTC. Protein sequence: CASGPGQGGYGYTF.

The J gene is TRBJ2-1, the V gene TRBV18; D is unclear. Trimming stripped 0 bases from V and 9 bases from J, with 12 bases between. The CDR3 has 14 residues. Germline loops: CDR1 KGHSH, CDR2 LQKENI. The CDR3 nucleotides read TGTGCCAGCTCACCACCCAATAGCAACGGTGAGCAGTTCTTC. Translating gives CASSPPNSNGEQFF. The complete variable domain, with remaining parts taken from reference TRBV18 and TRBJ2-1, reads NAGVMQNPRHLVRRRGQEARLRCSPMKGHSHVYWYRQLPEEGLKFMVYLQKENIIDESGMPKERFSAEFPKEGPSILRIQQVVRGDSAAYFCASSPPNSNGEQFFGPGTRLTVL.

The CDR3 region is CASSPGGSPLHF. In DNA, the CDR3 is TGTGCCAGCAGCCCGGGGGGATCACCCCTCCACTTT. The chain uses TRBV7-9 and TRBJ1-6, with D maybe TRBD1 (5 bases). Germline loops: CDR1 SEHNR, CDR2 FQNEAQ (reference sequence). There are 12 residues in the CDR3. V was shortened by 5 bases and J by 10 bases, with 9 bases between the two germline ends.

V and J are TRBV9 and TRBJ2-7; 8 bases are shared with TRBD2. The CDR3 covers 15 residues. Trimming removed 0 bases from V and 4 bases from J; junction bases left unmatched: 6. Germline CDR1 and CDR2: SGDLS and YYNGEE. The CDR3 DNA is TGTGCCAGCAGCGTAGGAGGGACTAGTGGGTACGAGCAGTACTTC. Protein sequence: CASSVGGTSGYEQYF.

This chain joins TRBV11-2 and TRBJ2-5; TRBD2 matches at 9 bases. Germline V gene sequence: CDR1 SGHAT, CDR2 FQNNGV. The V gene end was trimmed by 2 bases and the J gene end by 7 bases; junction bases not matched to a gene: 20. The CDR3 consists of 19 residues. In DNA, the CDR3 is TGTGCCAGCAGCTTAAGGGGGGGGCGGAGACTAGCGGTCGAGGGGACCCAGTACTTC. It encodes CASSLRGGRRLAVEGTQYF.

The chain recombines TRBV6-1 with TRBJ1-2; TRBD1 matches 9 bases. The germline V gene has CDR1 MNHNS and CDR2 SASEGT. V was pared by 7 bases and J by 3 bases, with 3 bases of the junction left unmatched. The CDR3 contains 13 residues. CDR3 amino acids: CASKGDRDYGYTF. The CDR3 nucleotides read TGTGCCAGCAAGGGGGACAGGGACTATGGCTACACCTTC.

The V and J genes are TRBV27 and TRBJ2-2; 7 bases fit TRBD1. This CDR3 comprises 18 residues. The V segment lost 3 bases and the J segment 0 bases; nucleotides outside the gene matches: 10. Germline CDR1 and CDR2: MNHEY and SMNVEV (reference sequence). The CDR3 DNA follows: TGTGCCAGCAGTTTTTCTATTGGGACAGCTACGAACACCGGGGAGCTGTTTTTT. Its protein product is CASSFSIGTATNTGELFF.

The J gene is TRBJ2-7, the V gene TRBV5-1; tentative D call: TRBD1 (6 bases). The germline V gene has CDR1 SGHRS and CDR2 YFSETQ. The CDR3 is 15 amino acids. The V end was cut by 2 bases, the J end by 1 base, with 13 bases between. The CDR3 sequence is CASSLWDKVSYEQYF. Here the CDR3 DNA reads TGCGCCAGCAGCTTATGGGACAAGGTGTCCTACGAGCAGTACTTC. The whole variable domain, remainder taken from reference TRBV5-1 and TRBJ2-7, is KAGVTQTPRYLIKTRGQQVTLSCSPISGHRSVSWYQQTPGQGLQFLFEYFSETQRNKGNFPGRFSGRQFSNSRSEMNVSTLELGDSALYLCASSLWDKVSYEQYFGPGTRLTVT.

V is TRBV5-1 and J is TRBJ2-2; D possibly corresponds to TRBD1 (6 bases). Per germline, CDR1 SGHRS and CDR2 YFSETQ. The CDR3 consists of 14 residues. V was clipped by 4 bases and J by 7 bases, with 14 bases between them. CDR3: CASSRIGQNGELFF. The CDR3 coding sequence is TGCGCCAGCAGCCGTATCGGACAGAACGGGGAGCTGTTTTTT.

This clone was counted once. This chain uses TRBV11-2 with TRBJ2-2, with D tentatively TRBD2 (6 bases). V shed 1 base and J shed 4 bases, with 10 bases lying between them. CDR1 is SGHAT and CDR2 is FQNNGV in the germline V gene. The CDR3 runs 15 residues. As DNA, the CDR3 is TGTGCCAGCAGCTTAGTAGCGGCCAGCACCGGGGAGCTGTTTTTT. Encoded protein: CASSLVAASTGELFF.

This clone was observed a handful of times. The gene calls are TRBV6-1 and TRBJ1-5; 8 bases agree with TRBD1. Germline assignment: CDR1 MNHNS and CDR2 SASEGT. After removal of 6 bases from V and 2 bases from J, the junction contained 3 bases not matched to a gene. This CDR3 comprises 14 residues. The CDR3 reads CASRQGAGNQPQHF. The CDR3 DNA reads as TGTGCCAGCAGGCAGGGGGCCGGCAATCAGCCCCAGCATTTT.

The chain recombines TRBV6-1 with TRBJ1-1; perhaps TRBD1 as D (6 bases). V gave up 2 bases and J gave up 4 bases, with 11 bases separating them. This CDR3 spans 14 amino acids. CDR1 MNHNS and CDR2 SASEGT come from the germline V gene. The CDR3 coding sequence is TGTGCCAGCAGTGAAAAGGGGGGGGGCACTGAAGCTTTCTTT. Its protein is CASSEKGGGTEAFF.

The chain is built from TRBV28 and TRBJ2-7, with D possibly matching TRBD2 (7 bases). The CDR3 has 15 amino acids. CDR1 MDHEN and CDR2 SYDVKM come from the germline V gene. V lost 6 bases and J 2 bases, leaving 17 bases between the germline ends. CDR3 loop: CASRGYGGPTYEQYF. The CDR3 nucleotides are TGTGCCAGCAGGGGTTACGGGGGGCCAACCTACGAGCAGTACTTC.

This sequence joins TRBV27 and TRBJ2-4; 7 bases align to TRBD1. V lost 5 bases and J lost 6; bases outside the gene matches: 7. Germline V gene data show CDR1 as MNHEY and CDR2 as SMNVEV (reference sequence). This CDR3 region has 14 residues. The CDR3 spells CASSPTGAGNIQYF. The CDR3 region has the DNA TGTGCCAGCAGTCCCACAGGGGCGGGAAACATTCAGTACTTC.

The chain has TRBV12-5 and TRBJ2-1; no clear D. V lost 3 bases and J 9 bases, leaving 6 bases between the germline ends. CDR3 length: 11 amino acids. The germline V gene has CDR1 LGHNT and CDR2 FRNRAP. The chain's CDR3 is CASGLNGEQFF. CDR3 sequence (DNA): TGTGCTAGTGGTTTAAACGGTGAGCAGTTCTTC. Based on the CDR3 plus reference TRBV12-5 and TRBJ2-1, the full variable domain is DARVTQTPRHKVTEMGQEVTMRCQPILGHNTVFWYRQTMMQGLELLAYFRNRAPLDDSGMPKDRFSAEMPDATLATLKIQPSEPRDSAVYFCASGLNGEQFFGPGTRLTVL.

V is TRBV11-2 and J is TRBJ2-2; 8 bases line up with TRBD2. Germline assignment: CDR1 SGHAT and CDR2 FQNNGV. V gave up 4 bases and J gave up 5 bases; unmatched junction bases: 9. The CDR3 spans 16 residues. The CDR3 region is CASSSPGTRRTGELFF. The CDR3 coding sequence is TGTGCCAGCAGCTCGCCCGGGACTAGGCGGACCGGGGAGCTGTTTTTT.

The chain uses TRBV6-1 and TRBJ1-2, with TRBD1 as a possible D gene (5 bases). Germline values: CDR1 MNHNS, CDR2 SASEGT. This CDR3 comprises 11 residues. V was trimmed by 7 bases and J by 7 bases, leaving 10 bases between them. CDR3 coding DNA: TGTGCCAGCACAGGGTTGGGTGGCTACACCTTC. Residues: CASTGLGGYTF.

The V call is TRBV30, the J call TRBJ2-5; maybe TRBD2 (5 bases). The germline CDR1 and CDR2 sequences are GTSNPN and SVGIG (reference sequence). V lost 4 bases and J lost 3, with 9 bases in between. There are 12 residues in the CDR3. DNA of the CDR3: TGTGCCTGGAAGGACTTAAAAGAGACCCAGTACTTC. This encodes CAWKDLKETQYF.

The CDR3 here is CASTQGGEYEQYF. The CDR3, as DNA: TGTGCCAGCACCCAAGGGGGAGAATACGAGCAGTACTTC. The genes are TRBV28 and TRBJ2-7; possibly TRBD1 for D (6 bases). In germline, CDR1 is MDHEN, CDR2 SYDVKM. V lost 7 bases and J lost 4, with 14 bases in between. CDR3 size: 13 residues.

The chain has TRBV2 and TRBJ1-2, with TRBD1 as a possible D gene (5 bases). Trimming took 0 bases from V and 1 from J, leaving 12 bases between them. Per germline, CDR1 SNHLY and CDR2 FYNNEI. This CDR3 spans 16 amino acids. The DNA of the CDR3 is TGTGCCAGCAGTGAAGCCTTACAGGACCGTAACTATGGCTACACCTTC. Protein product: CASSEALQDRNYGYTF.

This clone has a single count. The rearrangement links TRBV15 to TRBJ2-6; 8 nucleotides align to TRBD1. V shed 6 bases and J 0 bases; nucleotides not matched to a gene: 4. Per germline, CDR1 LNHNV and CDR2 YYDKDF (reference sequence). The CDR3 has 16 amino acids. CDR3 sequence (DNA): TGTGCCACCAGTCGGACAGGGTCCTCTGGGGCCAACGTCCTGACTTTC. This gives the protein CATSRTGSSGANVLTF. The whole variable domain, filled in from reference TRBV15 and TRBJ2-6, reads DAMVIQNPRYQVTQFGKPVTLSCSQTLNHNVMYWYQQKSSQAPKLLFHYYDKDFNNEADTPDNFQSRRPNTSFCFLDIRSPGLGDTAMYLCATSRTGSSGANVLTFGAGSRLTVL.

The gene calls are TRBV27 and TRBJ2-7, with D possibly being TRBD1 (6 bases). CDR1 is MNHEY, CDR2 SMNVEV, per germline (reference sequence). V lost 4 bases and J 2 bases, leaving 12 bases between the germline ends. There are 14 residues in the CDR3. The CDR3 reads CASSYTGPPYEQYF. The CDR3, as DNA: TGTGCCAGCAGTTACACAGGGCCCCCCTACGAGCAGTACTTC.

The V and J genes are TRBV29-1 and TRBJ2-7; 8 bases line up with TRBD1. This CDR3 has 14 residues. Germline trimming cut 6 bases from V and 1 base from J; bases unmatched to any gene: 8. Germline CDR1 and CDR2: SQVTM and ANQGSEA. The CDR3 spells CSVILGQGSYEQYF. Written as DNA, the CDR3 is TGCAGCGTCATACTTGGACAGGGTTCCTACGAGCAGTACTTC.

V is TRBV2 and J is TRBJ1-1; a possible D gene is TRBD1 (5 bases). Trimming stripped 4 bases from V and 10 bases from J, with 13 bases between. The CDR3 spans 12 residues. Looked up from germline, CDR1 is SNHLY and CDR2 is FYNNEI. CDR3 DNA sequence: TGTGCCAGCAGTGGACAACCCGGGGGAGCTTTCTTT. It encodes CASSGQPGGAFF.

The chain carries TRBV29-1 and TRBJ2-3; the D gene is possibly TRBD2 (5 bases). Germline V lookup: CDR1 SQVTM, CDR2 ANQGSEA. V gave up 1 base and J gave up 4 bases, with 9 bases separating them. The CDR3 runs to 13 residues. CDR3 sequence (DNA): TGCAGCGTTGAAGCCGGGGATCCAGATACGCAGTATTTT. Protein: CSVEAGDPDTQYF.

The chain recombines TRBV15 with TRBJ1-1, with a weak D call TRBD1 (5 bases). The CDR3 has 14 residues. V was pared by 6 bases and J by 1 base, with 12 bases between. Germline lookup yields CDR1 LNHNV and CDR2 YYDKDF (reference sequence). CDR3 protein: CATREGLQNTEAFF. In DNA form, the CDR3 reads TGTGCCACCAGAGAGGGACTGCAGAACACTGAAGCTTTCTTT.